The rows below give T cell receptor beta chains drawn from one sample of a study of blood T cell repertoires in COVID-19. Method: immunoSEQ multiplex PCR; TCRdb's copy keeps in-frame clones and lacks some. The sample contains fewer than 200,000 clones, around nine tenths of which appear only once. Sequencing was performed on peripheral blood. The receptor set was obtained from a woman in her 70s with COVID-19, enrolled during active disease. Each CDR3 is given with its conserved first and last residue. Each record gives: clone size, CDR3 length, V gene, D gene, J gene, CDR3 DNA, CDR3 protein. D genes are given only for firm matches. For some rows the clone size is stated as once, few or many, or as a class when expanded; others skip it.

NA	19	TRBV7-2	NA	TRBJ1-1	TGTGCCAGCAGCTTAGACCCGGTAACTTGGGGGCTAGGGAACACTGAAGCTTTCTTT	CASSLDPVTWGLGNTEAFF
NA	15	TRBV14	TRBD1	TRBJ1-2	TGTGCCAGCAGCCAAGATTCAGGGGGCGTCTATGGCTACACCTTC	CASSQDSGGVYGYTF
NA	14	TRBV3-1/TRBV3-2	TRBD2	TRBJ2-7	TGTGCCAGCTCAACCGGGGGGAGCTCCTACGAGCAGTACTTC	CASSTGGSSYEQYF
NA	17	TRBV4-1	NA	TRBJ2-7	TGCGCCAGCAGCCTAGCGCTTGTGGACAGTTTGACCTACGAGCAGTACTTC	CASSLALVDSLTYEQYF
NA	17	TRBV7-9	TRBD1	TRBJ1-4	TGTGCCAGCAGCTTAGACACAGGACAGGGCAATAATGAAAAACTGTTTTTT	CASSLDTGQGNNEKLFF
NA	15	TRBV7-3	NA	TRBJ1-1	TGTGCCAGCAGCTTCCGACAGCGAATGAACACTGAAGCTTTCTTT	CASSFRQRMNTEAFF
once	14	TRBV11-1	TRBD1	TRBJ2-7	TGTGCCAGCAGCCAAAGGACAGGGCTGGACGAGCAGTACTTC	CASSQRTGLDEQYF
NA	18	TRBV3-1/TRBV3-2	NA	TRBJ1-3	TGTGCCAGCAGCCAAGATCCGGCGAGTTTAACGAGGTATGACACCATATATTTT	CASSQDPASLTRYDTIYF
once	15	TRBV30	TRBD1	TRBJ1-5	TGTGCCTGGAGTTTGTTCGGACAGGGGGGACAGCCCCAGCATTTT	CAWSLFGQGGQPQHF
NA	13	TRBV11-3	NA	TRBJ2-2	TGTGCCAGCAGCCGAAGGGAGCCCGGGGAGCTGTTTTTT	CASSRREPGELFF
NA	16	TRBV28	TRBD1	TRBJ1-1	TGTGCCAGCAGTTTTTGGAGGGGGCCTTTGAACACTGAAGCTTTCTTT	CASSFWRGPLNTEAFF
NA	16	TRBV6-1	TRBD1	TRBJ1-1	TGTGCCAGCAGTGATGGACAGGCCTACTTGGACACTGAAGCTTTCTTT	CASSDGQAYLDTEAFF
NA	17	TRBV7-8	NA	TRBJ1-6	TGTGCCAGCAGCTTACCTCCACTCAGGGGTCGGAATTCACCCCTCCACTTT	CASSLPPLRGRNSPLHF
NA	15	TRBV19	TRBD2	TRBJ2-1	TGTGCCAGTAGTATGCTGGGACTAGCGGAGAATGAGCAGTTCTTC	CASSMLGLAENEQFF
NA	13	TRBV4-1	NA	TRBJ2-7	TGCGCCAGCAGCCAGGGACAAACCTACGAGCAGTACTTC	CASSQGQTYEQYF
NA	15	TRBV9	NA	TRBJ1-6	TGTGCCAGCAGCGCTACGACCTACCGGGATTCACCCCTCCACTTT	CASSATTYRDSPLHF
NA	13	TRBV19	TRBD1	TRBJ2-1	TGTGCCAGTAGTATCGGGACAGGGACGGAGCAGTTCTTC	CASSIGTGTEQFF
few	14	TRBV5-6	TRBD1	TRBJ1-4	TGTGCCAGCAGCCCGAGGGGGCATAGTGAAAAACTGTTTTTT	CASSPRGHSEKLFF
NA	16	TRBV5-1	TRBD1	TRBJ2-1	TGCGCCAGCAGCTTCCCCACGGGACAGTCCTACAATGAGCAGTTCTTC	CASSFPTGQSYNEQFF
NA	12	TRBV5-5	NA	TRBJ1-3	TGTGCCAGCAGCTTTGGAGAATACACCATATATTTT	CASSFGEYTIYF
NA	14	TRBV5-6	NA	TRBJ1-2	TGTGCCAGCAGCCTATGGTGGGGGGACGGTGGCTACACCTTC	CASSLWWGDGGYTF
NA	15	TRBV24-1	TRBD2	TRBJ2-2	TGTGCCACCAGGGCTAGCGGGACGAACACCGGGGAGCTGTTTTTT	CATRASGTNTGELFF
NA	12	TRBV29-1	NA	TRBJ1-2	TGCAGCGTTGCTAGACAGTCCTATGGCTACACCTTC	CSVARQSYGYTF
NA	16	TRBV5-6	TRBD1	TRBJ2-2	TGTGCCAGCAGCTCTCGGGACAGGGGCTTGATCGGGGAGCTGTTTTTT	CASSSRDRGLIGELFF
once	13	TRBV29-1	NA	TRBJ1-2	TGCAGCGTTGAAGATGGGCCCGGCCATGGCTACACCTTC	CSVEDGPGHGYTF
NA	12	TRBV23-1	TRBD1	TRBJ1-5	TGCGCCAGCAGTCCCAGGGGGCAGCCCCAGCATTTT	CASSPRGQPQHF
NA	14	TRBV30	NA	TRBJ2-1	TGTGCCGGAAAGGACTCTGGACTCTACAATGAGCAGTTCTTC	CAGKDSGLYNEQFF